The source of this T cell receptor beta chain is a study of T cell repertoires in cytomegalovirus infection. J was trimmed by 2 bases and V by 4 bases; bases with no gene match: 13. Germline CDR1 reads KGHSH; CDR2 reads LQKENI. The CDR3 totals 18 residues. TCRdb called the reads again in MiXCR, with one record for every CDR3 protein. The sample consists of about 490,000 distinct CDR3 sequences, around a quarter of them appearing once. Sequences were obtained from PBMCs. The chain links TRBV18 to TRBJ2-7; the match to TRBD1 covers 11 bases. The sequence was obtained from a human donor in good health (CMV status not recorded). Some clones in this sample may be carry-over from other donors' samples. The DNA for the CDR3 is TGTGCCAGCTCACTATATATAAGCGGGACAGGGGGGACCTACGAGCAGTACGTC. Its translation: CASSLYISGTGGTYEQYV.